One sample yielded the 10 T cell receptor beta chains listed below, sequenced in a study of control samples from healthy donors and cancer patients. Measured with immunoSEQ multiplex PCR; TCRdb has only the in-frame clones, and not every one. The repertoire includes about 75,000 clones, around 84% of them detected once, and more than 13% sits in the top ten. The sample comprised blood. The receptors were sampled from a man between 50 and 59 years old in good health.

The chain uses TRBV7-2 and TRBJ2-6; D gene unclear. The CDR3 loop spans 16 amino acids. The germline gives CDR1 SGHTA, CDR2 FQGNSA. The ends were cut back, 5 bases at V and 0 bases at J, with 11 bases in the middle. This CDR3 is CASSPALISGANVLTF. CDR3 in DNA: TGTGCCAGCAGCCCGGCTTTGATCTCTGGGGCCAACGTCCTGACTTTC.

The rearrangement links TRBV10-2 to TRBJ1-1; a possible D gene is TRBD1 (5 bases). Trimming took off 5 bases at V and 4 bases at J, with 11 bases between the two ends. This CDR3 is 13 amino acids long. Germline V gene lookup returns CDR1 WSHSY and CDR2 SAAADI. CDR3 region: CASSLPGATEAFF. In DNA form, the CDR3 reads TGCGCCAGCAGTCTCCCTGGGGCCACTGAAGCTTTCTTT.

CDR3 protein: CASSHLTSANEQFF. In nucleotides, the CDR3 is TGTGCCAGCAGCCACCTAACTAGCGCCAATGAGCAGTTCTTC. This sequence joins TRBV3-1 (or the pseudogene TRBV3-2) and TRBJ2-1; the match to TRBD2 covers 7 bases. The germline CDR1 and CDR2 sequences are LGHDT and YNNKEL (reference sequence). V was pared by 3 bases and J by 6 bases, with 5 bases of the junction left unmatched. The CDR3 is 14 amino acids.

The V and J genes are TRBV28 and TRBJ1-1, with D possibly TRBD1 on 5 matching bases. Germline V lookup: CDR1 MDHEN, CDR2 SYDVKM. V lost 11 bases and J 4 bases, leaving 17 bases between the germline ends. CDR3 length: 13 residues. The CDR3 sequence is CAFQRAGGTEAFF. In DNA form, the CDR3 reads TGTGCCTTCCAGAGGGCGGGGGGCACTGAAGCTTTCTTT.

This sequence joins TRBV30 and TRBJ1-1, with 9 bases aligning to TRBD1. CDR3 length: 12 residues. In germline, CDR1 is GTSNPN, CDR2 SVGIG (reference sequence). V shed 7 bases and J 3 bases; nucleotides not matched to a gene: 3. DNA of the CDR3: TGTGCCTTAGACAGGGGGTACACTGAAGCTTTCTTT. It encodes CALDRGYTEAFF.

The chain carries TRBV5-1 and TRBJ1-3; D is ambiguous. The CDR3 is 13 amino acids. The germline V gene encodes CDR1 SGHRS and CDR2 YFSETQ. V lost 0 bases to trimming and J lost 1 base, with 2 bases between them. This CDR3 is CASSLESGNTIYF. The CDR3 region has the DNA TGCGCCAGCAGCTTGGAATCTGGAAACACCATATATTTT.

The sample holds a few counts of this clone. The chain combines TRBV3-1 (or the pseudogene TRBV3-2) with TRBJ2-7; the D is unclear. Deletions cut 0 bases from V and 3 bases from J, with 3 bases between. Germline values: CDR1 LGHDT, CDR2 YNNKEL (reference sequence). CDR3 length: 12 residues. Written as DNA, the CDR3 is TGTGCCAGCAGCCAAGAGGTCTACGAGCAGTACTTC. It encodes CASSQEVYEQYF.

This clone has only one observation. The genes are TRBV5-1 and TRBJ2-1; D call uncertain. The CDR3 sequence is 12 residues long. Germline lookup yields CDR1 SGHRS and CDR2 YFSETQ. Trimming removed 3 bases from V and 4 bases from J, with 5 bases in between. The CDR3 reads CASSSTYNEQFF. In nucleotides, the CDR3 is TGCGCCAGCAGCTCTACTTACAATGAGCAGTTCTTC.

V is TRBV5-1 and J is TRBJ1-6; D possibly corresponds to TRBD1 (5 bases). V gave up 6 bases and J gave up 5 bases, with 9 bases separating them. The CDR3 has 13 amino acids. CDR1 is SGHRS and CDR2 is YFSETQ in the germline V gene. CDR3 amino acids: CASNQGDNSPLHF. For the CDR3, the DNA is TGCGCCAGCAATCAGGGAGATAATTCACCCCTCCACTTT. Using reference TRBV5-1 and TRBJ1-6 for the parts outside the CDR3, the full variable domain is KAGVTQTPRYLIKTRGQQVTLSCSPISGHRSVSWYQQTPGQGLQFLFEYFSETQRNKGNFPGRFSGRQFSNSRSEMNVSTLELGDSALYLCASNQGDNSPLHFGNGTRLTVT.

The genes are TRBV4-1 and TRBJ2-6; 12 nucleotides agree with TRBD2. Germline V lookup: CDR1 MGHRA, CDR2 YSYEKL. Losses at the gene ends were 1 base for V and 2 bases for J; bases not matched to a gene: 6. This CDR3 spans 19 amino acids. The CDR3 DNA reads as TGCGCCAGCAGCCAAGGATGGCTAGCGGGAGGGCCTGGGGCCAACGTCCTGACTTTC. Its protein product is CASSQGWLAGGPGANVLTF.